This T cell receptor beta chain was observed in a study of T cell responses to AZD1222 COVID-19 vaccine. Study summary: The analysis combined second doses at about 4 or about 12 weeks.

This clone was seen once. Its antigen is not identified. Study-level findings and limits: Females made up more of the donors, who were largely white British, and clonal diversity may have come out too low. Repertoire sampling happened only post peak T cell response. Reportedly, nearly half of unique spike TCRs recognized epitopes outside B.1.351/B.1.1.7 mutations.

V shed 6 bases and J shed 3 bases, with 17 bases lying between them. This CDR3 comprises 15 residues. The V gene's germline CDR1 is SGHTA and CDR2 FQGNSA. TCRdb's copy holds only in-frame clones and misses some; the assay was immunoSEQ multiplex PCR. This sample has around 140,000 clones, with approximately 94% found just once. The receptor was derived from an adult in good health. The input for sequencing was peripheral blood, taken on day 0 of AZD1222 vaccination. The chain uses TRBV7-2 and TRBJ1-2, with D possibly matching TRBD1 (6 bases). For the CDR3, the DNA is TGTGCCAGCAGTCCACGGGGGGGCCGGGACTATGGCTACACCTTC. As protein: CASSPRGGRDYGYTF. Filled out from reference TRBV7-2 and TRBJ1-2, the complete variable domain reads GAGVSQSPSNKVTEKGKDVELRCDPISGHTALYWYRQSLGQGLEFLIYFQGNSAPDKSGLPSDRFSAERTGGSVSTLTIQRTQQEDSAVYLCASSPRGGRDYGYTFGSGTRLTVV.